This T cell receptor beta chain was captured in a study of T-cell memory formation after mild COVID-19. Study in general: TCR clusters largely stayed donor specific. Whole-study results and caveats: Clones that contracted clustered mainly in CM and EM if CD4+ and in EMRA if CD8+.

On this clonotype itself: Its antigen is unknown.

V was clipped by 3 bases and J by 4 bases, with 15 bases between them. From germline, CDR1 is SNHLY and CDR2 FYNNEI. The CDR3 covers 15 residues. Constant-segment-primed 5'RACE gave TCR alpha and TCR beta cDNA libraries with sample barcodes and UMIs. TCRdb called the 5' RACE reads again in MiXCR, with one record for every CDR3 protein. The sample lists 150,000 to 200,000 distinct CDR3 sequences, approximately 16% seen once, with approximately 2.2% in the top ten. Sequenced sample: PBMCs or a T cell subset sorted from them (not recorded which). The chain recombines TRBV2 with TRBJ2-5; D is possibly TRBD2 (5 bases). This receptor was taken from an adult woman who had mild COVID-19 (a few samples of this study predate the infection). Cell type and time point are not known. CDR3 region: CASSEDRGEVETQYF. For the CDR3, the DNA is TGTGCCAGCAGTGAGGACCGGGGAGAGGTAGAGACCCAGTACTTC.